The sequence of this T cell receptor (beta chain) was determined in a study of T cells in Graves' hyperthyroidism and ophthalmopathy. A few counts support this clonotype. Regions amplified from RNA transcripts were the TCR beta CDR3 regions. Researchers ran a first-round RT-PCR on the TCR CDR3 using the HTBI primer set. Each CDR3 protein gets one entry after TCRdb re-called the multiplex PCR reads with MiXCR. This table has fewer than 450,000 distinct CDR3 sequences, about a sixth appearing once. Criteria for exclusion of patients were uncontrolled infection, other autoimmune disease, pregnancy or lactation. It was around 10 ml of fresh peripheral blood that supplied the PBMCs. V shed 5 bases and J 5 bases; nucleotides not matched to a gene: 10. This CDR3 region has 17 residues. The germline V gene encodes CDR1 SGHTA and CDR2 FQGNSA.

V and J are TRBV7-2 and TRBJ2-2, with 11 bases matching TRBD2. Sequencing was done on a sample of blood. The sequence was obtained from a woman between 25 and 40 years old with Graves' hyperthyroidism that later progressed to Graves' ophthalmopathy. CDR3 DNA: TGTGCCAGCAGCCTGAGCTTACTAGCGGGGGTGACCGGGGAGCTGTTTTTT. Protein sequence: CASSLSLLAGVTGELFF.